The present T cell receptor (beta chain) was sequenced within a study of molecular identifiers for immune sequencing clone quantification. Study conclusions and caveats: Should identical TCR molecules share a barcode, the sizes of highly expanded clones could be underestimated. Beyond 20 RNA copies, clones held over 98% of effector molecules, compared with under 1% in naive cells.

It was with previously described methods and listed TCR primers that bulk TCR libraries were made. In TCRdb, the PCR reads were re-called with MiXCR into one record per CDR3 protein. The repertoire holds about 510,000 distinct CDR3 sequences, with roughly 24% as singletons. This clonotype was counted between two and nine times. The antigen remains undetermined. Trimming stripped 1 base from V and 4 bases from J, with 10 bases between. The length of the CDR3 is 14 residues. Germline CDR1 SGHKS, CDR2 YYEKEE (reference sequence). The CD8+CD4-CCR7+CD45RA+ phenotype defined the sorted naive CD8 T cells. The chain carries TRBV5-5 and TRBJ2-3; D is unresolved. The origin of this receptor is a human donor in good health. Some libraries in this study had Jurkat cell RNA spiked in. Sequenced input: naive CD8+ T cells from blood, with Jurkat cell RNA spiked in. The subset is: FACS-sorted CD8+CD4-CCR7+CD45RA+ naive T cells. The CDR3 nucleotides are TGTGCCAGCAGCTTGTTTGTCGGCCCAGATACGCAGTATTTT. Its protein is CASSLFVGPDTQYF.